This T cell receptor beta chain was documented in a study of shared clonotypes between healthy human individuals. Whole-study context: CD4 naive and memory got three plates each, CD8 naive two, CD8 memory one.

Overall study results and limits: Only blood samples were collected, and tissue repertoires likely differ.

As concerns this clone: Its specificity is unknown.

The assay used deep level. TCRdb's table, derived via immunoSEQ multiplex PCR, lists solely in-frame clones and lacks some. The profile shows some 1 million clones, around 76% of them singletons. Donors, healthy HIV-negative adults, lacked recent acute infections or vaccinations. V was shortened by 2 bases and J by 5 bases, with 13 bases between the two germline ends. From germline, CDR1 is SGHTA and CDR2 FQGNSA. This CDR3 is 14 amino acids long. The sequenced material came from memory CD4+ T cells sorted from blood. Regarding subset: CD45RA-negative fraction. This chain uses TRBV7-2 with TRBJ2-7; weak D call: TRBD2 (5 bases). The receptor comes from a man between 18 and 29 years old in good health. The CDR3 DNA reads TGTGCCAGCAGCTTACAGCAGGTCGGGAACGAGCAGTACTTC. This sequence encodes CASSLQQVGNEQYF. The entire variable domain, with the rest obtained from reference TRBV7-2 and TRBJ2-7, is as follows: GAGVSQSPSNKVTEKGKDVELRCDPISGHTALYWYRQSLGQGLEFLIYFQGNSAPDKSGLPSDRFSAERTGGSVSTLTIQRTQQEDSAVYLCASSLQQVGNEQYFGPGTRLTVT.